These 27 T cell receptor beta chains originate from one sample sequenced in a study of cytomegalovirus exposure and HLA in healthy donors. The PCR contained 60 Vbeta and 13 Jbeta primers. Repertoires were generated with immunoSEQ multiplex PCR, while TCRdb's copy carries only in-frame clones and drops some. This table holds roughly 160,000 clones, roughly two thirds found once. The sample consisted of PBMCs. Receptors were obtained from a woman aged 25-40 years in good health and CMV-seronegative.

In its sample, this clone was seen once. J is TRBJ1-6 and V is TRBV4-2; weak D call: TRBD1 (5 bases). This CDR3 region has 16 residues. Germline V CDR1 and CDR2: LGHNA, YNFKEQ. V gave up 1 base and J gave up 4 bases, with 11 bases separating them. Here the CDR3 reads CASSQAPGLYNSPLHF. The CDR3 DNA is TGTGCCAGCAGCCAAGCTCCGGGACTGTATAATTCACCCCTCCACTTT.

In DNA, the CDR3 is TGCGCCAGCAGCCAAGAGAGGACAGGTGAAGACGAGCAGTACTTC. Translation gives CASSQERTGEDEQYF. The chain uses TRBV4-3 and TRBJ2-7; TRBD1 aligns across 7 bases. The CDR3 runs to 15 residues. The germline V gene encodes CDR1 LGHNA and CDR2 YSLEER. J gave up 5 bases and V 0 bases, and 7 bases lay outside the gene matches.

A single count supports this clone. The chain links TRBV5-1 to TRBJ1-6; D is unclear. The CDR3 runs 16 residues. The V gene's germline CDR1 is SGHRS and CDR2 YFSETQ. Trimming took 0 bases from V and 0 from J, leaving 7 bases between them. The CDR3 loop is CASSLAGSSYNSPLHF. CDR3 in DNA: TGCGCCAGCAGCTTGGCTGGGAGCTCCTATAATTCACCCCTCCACTTT.

The rearrangement joins TRBV5-1 to TRBJ1-2; TRBD1 might be the D (6 bases). CDR1 SGHRS and CDR2 YFSETQ come from the germline V gene. The CDR3 runs to 16 residues. Trimming took off 0 bases at V and 2 bases at J, with 14 bases between the two ends. DNA for the CDR3: TGCGCCAGCAGCTTGGGGCAGGGGCTTGAGAACTATGGCTACACCTTC. Translated, it gives CASSLGQGLENYGYTF.

The chain joins TRBV28 to TRBJ1-5, with TRBD1 identical over 8 bases. The V segment lost 2 bases and the J segment 7 bases; nucleotides outside the gene matches: 10. CDR3 size: 16 residues. CDR1 is MDHEN and CDR2 is SYDVKM in the germline V gene. The CDR3, as DNA: TGTGCCAGCAGTTTACTATCCAGGGGGCCTCAGCAGCCCCAGCATTTT. Its protein is CASSLLSRGPQQPQHF.

This clone was seen only a few times. This sequence joins TRBV5-6 and TRBJ1-2; 9 bases match TRBD1. The CDR3 sequence is 16 residues long. With V trimmed by 2 bases and J by 4 bases, 9 bases remained unmatched. Germline CDR1 is SGHDT and CDR2 is YYEEEE. The CDR3 loop is CASSLPGTGIGYGYTF. In DNA, the CDR3 is TGTGCCAGCAGCTTACCCGGGACAGGGATCGGCTATGGCTACACCTTC.

This clone has a handful of counts. The J gene is TRBJ1-1, the V gene TRBV6-5, with D hard to call. The germline CDR1 and CDR2 sequences are MNHEY and SVGAGI. There are 14 residues in the CDR3. Trimming left V 5 bases short and J 2 bases short, with 12 bases between. The CDR3 is CASSTFPGNTEAFF. The CDR3 DNA follows: TGTGCCAGCAGTACCTTCCCGGGAAACACTGAAGCTTTCTTT.

This clone was counted only a few times. The genes are TRBV28 and TRBJ2-2; 8 nucleotides match TRBD1. V lost 4 bases to trimming and J lost 3 bases; unmatched junction nucleotides: 1. The CDR3 has 14 residues. In germline, CDR1 is MDHEN, CDR2 SYDVKM. The CDR3 nucleotides read TGTGCCAGCAGTTCGGGACAGGACACCGGGGAGCTGTTTTTT. Protein sequence: CASSSGQDTGELFF.

This clone was recorded a few times. V usage is TRBV4-3 and J usage is TRBJ1-4, with D hard to call. The CDR3 consists of 16 residues. V was pared by 0 bases and J by 8 bases, with 16 bases between. The germline V gene has CDR1 LGHNA and CDR2 YSLEER. This CDR3 reads CASSQELQAGREKLFF. For the CDR3, the DNA is TGCGCCAGCAGCCAAGAATTGCAGGCGGGGAGAGAAAAACTGTTTTTT.

This clone was recorded a few times. The V call is TRBV7-3, the J call TRBJ2-6; no clear D. The length of the CDR3 is 17 residues. V dropped 2 bases and J dropped 0 bases, with 11 bases sitting between them. Germline assignment: CDR1 SGHTA and CDR2 FQGTGA. The CDR3 nucleotides are TGTGCCAGCAGCTTAGCCCCGGGTCTCTCTGGGGCCAACGTCCTGACTTTC. Translating it yields CASSLAPGLSGANVLTF.

The chain joins TRBV7-8 to TRBJ1-2; D remains unclear. Trimming removed 0 bases at V and 0 bases at J, with 8 bases between. The CDR3 consists of 15 residues. Germline V gene sequence: CDR1 SGHVS, CDR2 FQNEAQ. The CDR3 DNA reads TGTGCCAGCAGCTTAGCGCGGCTAGCTAACTATGGCTACACCTTC. It specifies CASSLARLANYGYTF.

There are a few counts of this clone. V is TRBV18 and J is TRBJ1-5; D not certain. The length of the CDR3 is 16 residues. V was cut by 6 bases and J by 1 base, with 16 bases left in between. Germline CDR1 and CDR2: KGHSH and LQKENI. CDR3: CASSPHAPSSNQPQHF. Here the CDR3 DNA reads TGTGCCAGCTCCCCCCATGCCCCTAGCAGCAATCAGCCCCAGCATTTT.

The chain carries TRBV19 and TRBJ2-2; no definite D call. Germline V gene sequence: CDR1 LNHDA, CDR2 SQIVND (reference sequence). The length of the CDR3 is 14 residues. The germline V and J ends were trimmed by 1 base and 1 base, with 4 bases remaining between them. The DNA of the CDR3 is TGTGCCAGTAGTATAGGGCAGAACACCGGGGAGCTGTTTTTT. It specifies CASSIGQNTGELFF.

This clone showed up just a few times. The V and J genes are TRBV28 and TRBJ1-1; 8 bases are shared with TRBD1. Trimming took 3 bases from V and 4 from J; bases not matched to a gene: 16. This CDR3 comprises 18 residues. In germline, CDR1 is MDHEN, CDR2 SYDVKM. CDR3 nucleotides: TGTGCCAGCAGTTTTCCCCCACACTCGACAGGGGCTCGCACTGAAGCTTTCTTT. It is translated as CASSFPPHSTGARTEAFF.

The V and J genes are TRBV7-2 and TRBJ2-5, with D perhaps TRBD2 (5 bases). Germline V CDR1 and CDR2: SGHTA, FQGNSA. The CDR3 covers 14 residues. The V and J ends lost 5 bases and 5 bases respectively, with 15 bases between them. The CDR3 region is CASSEGSGKETQYF. The CDR3 DNA follows: TGTGCCAGCAGCGAAGGGTCGGGAAAGGAGACCCAGTACTTC.

The CDR3 here is CASNYRQAIVEQYF. In DNA form, the CDR3 reads TGTGCCAGCAACTACCGACAGGCAATAGTCGAGCAGTACTTC. The chain links TRBV6-1 to TRBJ2-7, with a weak D call TRBD1 (6 bases). The CDR3 is 14 amino acids. The germline V gene has CDR1 MNHNS and CDR2 SASEGT. V was clipped by 7 bases and J by 6 bases, with 19 bases between them.

Here the CDR3 DNA reads TGTGCCAGCAGTGAGGGTGAACAGAATCTCTACAATGAGCAGTTCTTC. Its protein is CASSEGEQNLYNEQFF. The chain recombines TRBV6-1 with TRBJ2-1; D not certain. Per germline, CDR1 MNHNS and CDR2 SASEGT. Between the trimmed V and J ends, which lost 3 bases and 3 bases, there was a span of 15 bases. The CDR3 has 16 residues.

This clone is a singleton in its sample. The rearrangement links TRBV7-9 to TRBJ2-4; 11 bases line up with TRBD2. V dropped 6 bases and J dropped 8; count of bases not matched to a gene: 3. The germline gives CDR1 SEHNR, CDR2 FQNEAQ (reference sequence). The CDR3 runs to 13 residues. The CDR3 nucleotides are TGTGCCAGCAGGCTAGCGGGGGGTTACATTCAGTACTTC. Encoded protein: CASRLAGGYIQYF.

The sample holds one count of this clone. CDR3: CSVESRRDEQYF. CDR3 DNA: TGCAGCGTTGAGTCCAGGCGCGACGAGCAGTACTTC. The chain couples TRBV29-1 to TRBJ2-7, with unresolved D. The length of the CDR3 is 12 residues. Trimming left V 3 bases short and J 5 bases short, with 11 bases between. Germline V gene lookup returns CDR1 SQVTM and CDR2 ANQGSEA.

The chain carries TRBV4-2 and TRBJ2-5; 10 bases are shared with TRBD2. This CDR3 contains 16 residues. J gave up 5 bases and V 1 base, and 7 bases lay outside the gene matches. The germline CDR1 and CDR2 sequences are LGHNA and YNFKEQ. This CDR3 is CASSQASLAGAETQYF. CDR3 nucleotides: TGTGCCAGCAGCCAAGCCTCCCTAGCGGGAGCTGAGACCCAGTACTTC.

J is TRBJ1-1 and V is TRBV6-5, with a tentative D call TRBD1 (5 bases). This CDR3 has 16 amino acids. The germline CDR1 and CDR2 sequences are MNHEY and SVGAGI. The V gene lost 0 bases and the J gene lost 0 bases, with 11 bases spanning the gap. Written as DNA, the CDR3 is TGTGCCAGCAGTTACTCTTTTCAGGGTTTGAACACTGAAGCTTTCTTT. Protein sequence: CASSYSFQGLNTEAFF.

V and J are TRBV28 and TRBJ2-2; D may be TRBD2 (5 bases). CDR3 length equals 14 residues. Trimming left V 8 bases short and J 2 bases short, with 12 bases between. From germline, CDR1 is MDHEN and CDR2 SYDVKM. The CDR3 DNA reads as TGTGCCAGCCGGGGTTCTCTAAACACCGGGGAGCTGTTTTTT. It specifies CASRGSLNTGELFF.

This chain links TRBV7-2 with TRBJ2-5; 10 bases align to TRBD1. The J call is in doubt because the DNA end fits TRBJ2-7 better. The CDR3 runs 14 residues. The germline CDR1 and CDR2 sequences are SGHTA and FQGNSA. The CDR3 spells CASSFFGTGDEQYF. In DNA, the CDR3 is TGTGCCAGCAGCTTTTTTGGGACAGGGGACGAGCAGTACTTC.

This clone was observed a handful of times. A junction boundary mismatches the germline segment, possibly from a read error. The V gene is TRBV7-7, the J gene TRBJ2-1; D tentatively reads TRBD1 or TRBD2 (5 bases each). Germline lookup yields CDR1 SSHAT and CDR2 FNYEAQ (reference sequence). The CDR3 sequence is 14 residues long. CDR3 residues: CASSLAPGSNEQFF. CDR3 DNA: TGTGCTAGCAGCTTAGCGCCAGGGTCGAATGAGCAGTTCTTC.

The chain is built from TRBV6-1 and TRBJ1-5; tentative D call: TRBD1 (5 bases). Trimming shortened V by 1 base and J by 8 bases, and 15 bases separated the two germline ends. The CDR3 contains 15 residues. Germline CDR1 MNHNS, CDR2 SASEGT. Here the CDR3 DNA reads TGTGCCAGCAGTGAAGATGGGGGAGGGTCTAAGCCCCAGCATTTT. This codes for CASSEDGGGSKPQHF.

This clone has just one count. The V gene is TRBV25-1, the J gene TRBJ2-1; no definite D call. Trimming pared 7 bases from V and 9 bases from J, leaving 16 bases between. Per germline, CDR1 MGHDK and CDR2 SYGVNS. CDR3 length equals 13 residues. CDR3 protein: CASTIEARSEQFF. The CDR3 nucleotides are TGTGCCAGCACCATAGAGGCAAGAAGTGAGCAGTTCTTC.

The chain is built from TRBV2 and TRBJ2-1; 7 positions agree with TRBD2. V shed 0 bases, J shed 2 bases, and the junction held 1 base outside the gene matches. The CDR3 length is 15 residues. Germline V gene sequence: CDR1 SNHLY, CDR2 FYNNEI. Here the CDR3 reads CASSEAGGPYNEQFF. The CDR3 DNA follows: TGTGCCAGCAGTGAAGCGGGAGGGCCCTACAATGAGCAGTTCTTC.